Included here is one T cell receptor beta chain sequence, with context. What antigen it recognizes has not been identified. No much larger clone exists at a distance of one base, and base qualities are not known. TCRbeta CDR3 regions were amplified from genomic DNA using the immunoSEQ Assay, a bias-controlled multiplex PCR. In the source study's methods: Nucleated cell counts per sample were estimated from amplification of reference gene primers within the assay. To quantify the absolute abundance of each unique TCRbeta CDR3 rearrangement, sequence reads were collapsed and filtered. For each sample, productive Simpson clonality was calculated by taking the square root of Simpson's diversity index across productive rearrangements. TCRdb's version of the immuneACCESS table is confined to in-frame rearrangements and falls short of the full clone set. An unresolved V gene accounts for under half of the shortfall where checked; the remainder is of unknown origin. Clonal size and the V and J genes are those of that table, whereas D and trimming came from the DNA. The sample records 300,000 to 400,000 clones, around 87% of which are singletons. In total, the top ten clones hold 2.3% of the sample.

These data originate in a study of blood T cell repertoires in COVID-19 (TCRdb year 2020). Regarding the research as a whole: The collaborator samples originated in the United States, Italy and Spain and spanned the acute and convalescent phases of COVID-19. The repertoires were released in a freely available public database intended as a resource for research on the immune response to SARS-CoV-2. Deeply sampled blood TCRbeta repertoires from subjects exposed to, actively infected with, or recovered from COVID-19 were included in the dataset. The prospective study material was composed of cDNA or gDNA derived from T cells, B-cell-depleted T cells, or PBMCs. Sample metadata almost always included a de-identified subject ID, COVID-19 status, age in years and sex. The samples were drawn from two sources: the first 160 participants of the ongoing ImmuneRACE study, and 1,000 to 1,500 subjects contributed by 6 global collaborators. Where available, HLA class I and class II types were obtained from metadata supplied by the sample provider rather than from assay-based typing. Overall study results and their limits: How much clinical and demographic metadata was included differed by source and by participant, and the metadata was provided uncurated.

At one collaborating source in Seattle, patients were enrolled during active infection and were followed longitudinally through the course of disease. The collaborating institutions used their own protocols to collect whole blood in K2EDTA tubes. For TCRbeta analysis, collaborators shipped samples in one of three forms: frozen whole blood, isolated PBMCs, or DNA extracted from either of those sample types. In the germline V gene, CDR1 corresponds to MDHEN and CDR2 to SYDVKM. From cysteine to phenylalanine, the CDR3 is 12 amino acids long. The CDR3 DNA has 36 bases and is translated from base 1. A distance of 4 bases separates the germline ends of V and J, which lose 6 bases and 1 base respectively.

The clonotype was recovered from a woman aged 55-70 years with COVID-19, enrolled during active disease. The sample comprised peripheral blood. The chain is assembled from TRBV28 and TRBJ1-5, with an unclear D gene assignment. The DNA sequence is given as TGTGCCAGCAGGAGGAGCAATCAGCCCCAGCATTTT. It codes for CASRRSNQPQHF.